The T cell receptor beta chain under discussion was sequenced for a study of blood T cell repertoires in COVID-19. Study-level information: Material from acute and convalescent COVID-19 was sourced from the United States, Italy and Spain. T cells, B-cell-depleted T cells, or PBMCs provided the cDNA or gDNA that served as material.

Germline V CDR1 and CDR2: SNHLY, FYNNEI. Trimming pared 3 bases from V and 5 bases from J, leaving 7 bases between. The CDR3 has 12 amino acids. Per the original methods: Amplifying reference gene primers gave estimates of nucleated cell counts. Only in-frame clones appear in the TCRdb table, and some are missing; sequencing was by immunoSEQ multiplex PCR. V and J calls and clone size are as listed in that table; D and trimming were resolved from the DNA. The table includes approximately 100,000 clones, 85% to 90% detected once. The sample taken for sequencing was peripheral blood. The sequence was collected from a woman older than 75 with acute or convalescent COVID-19. This chain uses TRBV2 with TRBJ1-2; D gene unclear. The CDR3 bases are TGTGCCAGCAGTGAGGCAGCGTATGGCTACACCTTC. This encodes CASSEAAYGYTF. Together with reference TRBV2 and TRBJ1-2, the CDR3 gives the full variable domain: EPEVTQTPSHQVTQMGQEVILRCVPISNHLYFYWYRQILGQKVEFLVSFYNNEISEKSEIFDDQFSVERPDGSNFTLKIRSTKLEDSAMYFCASSEAAYGYTFGSGTRLTVV.